This entry lists 7 T cell receptor beta chains sequenced from one sample in a study of T cell responses to AZD1222 COVID-19 vaccine listed by TCRdb under 2021. Library preparation employed the immunoSEQ multiplex PCR assay. In its TCRdb copy, this immuneACCESS table keeps in-frame sequences only and misses some clones. Where compared with another copy, unresolved V genes explain less than half of these, and the others have no known cause. For this sample the table gives 90,000 to 150,000 clones, of which 75% to 90% were detected only once. In total, the top ten clones hold 2.4% of the sample. In light of the paper, this sample's time point label describes: baseline before first vaccination. Source: peripheral blood, taken on day 0 of AZD1222 vaccination. These receptors were obtained from an adult in good health.

V is TRBV6-5 and J is TRBJ1-1, with 9 bases aligning to TRBD1. The J segment lost 1 base and the V segment lost 5 bases, leaving 5 bases of the junction unmatched. CDR1 is MNHEY, CDR2 SVGAGI, per germline. The CDR3 contains 15 residues. CDR3 in amino acids: CASSPPGQGNTEAFF. DNA of the CDR3: TGTGCCAGCAGTCCTCCGGGACAGGGGAACACTGAAGCTTTCTTT.

The chain recombines TRBV3-1 (or the pseudogene TRBV3-2) with TRBJ1-1; TRBD1 is a possible D gene (6 bases). CDR3 length: 15 amino acids. The V and J ends lost 7 bases and 5 bases respectively, with 20 bases between them. Per germline, CDR1 LGHDT and CDR2 YNNKEL (reference sequence). CDR3 residues: CASIKQGAEGTEAFF. CDR3 bases: TGTGCCAGCATCAAACAGGGTGCAGAGGGGACTGAAGCTTTCTTT.

The rearrangement links TRBV5-4 to TRBJ1-6, with 7 bases aligning to TRBD1. Germline V gives CDR1 SGHNT, CDR2 YYREEE (reference sequence). V trimming: 4 bases; J trimming: 6 bases; junction bases outside the gene matches: 7. CDR3 length equals 15 residues. The CDR3 protein is CASSLSQGGNSPLHF. The CDR3 region has the DNA TGTGCCAGCAGCCTGTCCCAGGGGGGTAATTCACCCCTCCACTTT. Filled out from reference TRBV5-4 and TRBJ1-6, the complete variable domain reads ETGVTQSPTHLIKTRGQQVTLRCSSQSGHNTVSWYQQALGQGPQFIFQYYREEENGRGNFPPRFSGLQFPNYSSELNVNALELDDSALYLCASSLSQGGNSPLHFGNGTRLTVT.

This clone is a singleton in its sample. The CDR3 region is CASSAKGPGGPYEQYF. In DNA form, the CDR3 reads TGTGCCAGCAGCGCCAAGGGGCCGGGAGGCCCCTACGAGCAGTACTTC. The rearrangement uses TRBV3-1 (or the pseudogene TRBV3-2) and TRBJ2-7; 7 nucleotides agree with TRBD2. CDR1 and CDR2 from the germline V gene are LGHDT and YNNKEL (reference sequence). This CDR3 spans 16 amino acids. The junction had 12 bases not matched to a gene; V was cut back by 5 bases and J by 2 bases.

The rearrangement joins TRBV5-6 to TRBJ2-7; 9 bases line up with TRBD1. Per the germline V gene, CDR1 is SGHDT and CDR2 is YYEEEE. V shed 1 base, J shed 2 bases, and the junction held 7 bases outside the gene matches. The CDR3 covers 16 residues. CDR3 coding DNA: TGTGCCAGCAGCTTGAGTGGAGGACAGGGGACCTACGAGCAGTACTTC. This translates into CASSLSGGQGTYEQYF. Using reference TRBV5-6 and TRBJ2-7 for the parts outside the CDR3, the full variable domain is DAGVTQSPTHLIKTRGQQVTLRCSPKSGHDTVSWYQQALGQGPQFIFQYYEEEERQRGNFPDRFSGHQFPNYSSELNVNALLLGDSALYLCASSLSGGQGTYEQYFGPGTRLTVT.

The rearrangement joins TRBV6-4 to TRBJ2-7; 9 bases agree with TRBD1. The length of the CDR3 is 15 residues. Germline trimming cut 7 bases from V and 0 bases from J; bases unmatched to any gene: 7. The germline V gene encodes CDR1 MRHNA and CDR2 SNTAGT. The CDR3 DNA sequence: TGTGCCAGCAATAAAGACAGGGGGAGCTCCTACGAGCAGTACTTC. It yields the protein CASNKDRGSSYEQYF.

V gene TRBV30 combines with J gene TRBJ1-4, with 8 bases identical to TRBD1. Germline V gives CDR1 GTSNPN, CDR2 SVGIG (reference sequence). The CDR3 has 17 amino acids. The junction had 9 bases not matched to a gene; V was cut back by 0 bases and J by 3 bases. Here the CDR3 reads CAWSVGAGGRPNEKLFF. In nucleotides, the CDR3 is TGTGCCTGGAGTGTGGGGGCAGGGGGCAGGCCTAATGAAAAACTGTTTTTT. Using reference TRBV30 and TRBJ1-4 for the parts outside the CDR3, the full variable domain is SQTIHQWPATLVQPVGSPLSLECTVEGTSNPNLYWYRQAAGRGLQLLFYSVGIGQISSEVPQNLSASRPQDRQFILSSKKLLLSDSGFYLCAWSVGAGGRPNEKLFFGSGTQLSVL.